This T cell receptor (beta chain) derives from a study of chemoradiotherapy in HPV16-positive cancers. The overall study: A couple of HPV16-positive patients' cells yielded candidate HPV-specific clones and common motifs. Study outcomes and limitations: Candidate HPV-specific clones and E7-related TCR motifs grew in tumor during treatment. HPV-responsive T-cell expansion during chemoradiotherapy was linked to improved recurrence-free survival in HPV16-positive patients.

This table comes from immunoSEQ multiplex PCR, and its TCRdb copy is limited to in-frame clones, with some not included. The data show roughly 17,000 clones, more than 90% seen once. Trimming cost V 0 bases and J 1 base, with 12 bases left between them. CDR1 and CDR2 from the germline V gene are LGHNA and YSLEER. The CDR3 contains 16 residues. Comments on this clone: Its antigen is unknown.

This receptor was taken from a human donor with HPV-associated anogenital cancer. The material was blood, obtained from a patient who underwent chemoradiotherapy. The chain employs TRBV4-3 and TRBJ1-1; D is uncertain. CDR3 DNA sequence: TGCGCCAGCAGCCAAGAGGCAATGACACGGAACACTGAAGCTTTCTTT. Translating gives CASSQEAMTRNTEAFF.